A selection of T cell receptor beta chains follows, all from one sample in a study of blood T cell repertoires in COVID-19. The table came from immunoSEQ multiplex PCR; TCRdb's copy has only in-frame clones and leaves some out. The sample holds about 150,000 clones; about 80% are singletons and the top ten take 9.5% to 13%. Material for sequencing was peripheral blood. Every receptor here comes from a woman aged 55-70 years with COVID-19, enrolled during active disease. Each CDR3 is given with its conserved first and last residue. The order of the fields is CDR3 DNA, CDR3 protein, D gene, V gene, J gene, clone size. The D gene is left open where the match is weak. Size values are once, few and many counts, or a class for expanded clones, and some rows have none.

CDR3 DNA: TGTGCCAGCAGTCCGACTAGCGGGAGACGAAGGAGGTACAATGAGCAGTTCTTC
CDR3 protein: CASSPTSGRRRRYNEQFF
D gene: TRBD2
V gene: TRBV27
J gene: TRBJ2-1
clone size: -

CDR3 DNA: TGTGCTAGCACTCCCAGCCTCGCGACTGAAACCGGGGAGCTGTTTTTT
CDR3 protein: CASTPSLATETGELFF
D gene: -
V gene: TRBV7-7
J gene: TRBJ2-2
clone size: -

CDR3 DNA: TGTGCCAGCAGCTTAGGCGTGGGACTAGCGGGTGAGCAGTTCTTC
CDR3 protein: CASSLGVGLAGEQFF
D gene: TRBD2
V gene: TRBV7-2
J gene: TRBJ2-1
clone size: -

CDR3 DNA: TGTGCCAGCAGCTTAGGGGCCTCTGGAAACACCATATATTTT
CDR3 protein: CASSLGASGNTIYF
D gene: -
V gene: TRBV7-8
J gene: TRBJ1-3
clone size: -

CDR3 DNA: TGTGCCAGCAGCCTACAGGGTTTTGGTGGAAACACCATATATTTT
CDR3 protein: CASSLQGFGGNTIYF
D gene: -
V gene: TRBV6-5
J gene: TRBJ1-3
clone size: -

CDR3 DNA: TGTGCTAGTGGTTTGTCACGGGCCCAGGGGGATTACAATGAGCAGTTCTTC
CDR3 protein: CASGLSRAQGDYNEQFF
D gene: TRBD1
V gene: TRBV12-5
J gene: TRBJ2-1
clone size: -

CDR3 DNA: TGTGCCAGCTACGGGGTCTATGGCTACACCTTC
CDR3 protein: CASYGVYGYTF
D gene: -
V gene: TRBV11-1
J gene: TRBJ1-2
clone size: -

CDR3 DNA: TGTGCTAGTGGTTTGGTACTTGAGCGGAGCTCCTACGAGCAGTACTTC
CDR3 protein: CASGLVLERSSYEQYF
D gene: -
V gene: TRBV12-5
J gene: TRBJ2-7
clone size: -

CDR3 DNA: TGCGCCAGCTCCGATCGGGGAAGAACTGAAGCTTTCTTT
CDR3 protein: CASSDRGRTEAFF
D gene: -
V gene: TRBV10-1
J gene: TRBJ1-1
clone size: -

CDR3 DNA: TGCGCCAGCAGCTCCTACGAGGGTCCTGGAAACACCATATATTTT
CDR3 protein: CASSSYEGPGNTIYF
D gene: -
V gene: TRBV5-1
J gene: TRBJ1-3
clone size: -

CDR3 DNA: TGTGCCAGCAGACTACCTGGCGGCTATGGCTACACCTTC
CDR3 protein: CASRLPGGYGYTF
D gene: -
V gene: TRBV11-2
J gene: TRBJ1-2
clone size: -

CDR3 DNA: TGTGCGCTATCGACAGCCCCTGGGGGCTACACCTTC
CDR3 protein: CALSTAPGGYTF
D gene: -
V gene: TRBV30
J gene: TRBJ1-2
clone size: -

CDR3 DNA: TGTGCCAGCAGTTCTGGCGGGACGATCTACGAGCAGTACTTC
CDR3 protein: CASSSGGTIYEQYF
D gene: -
V gene: TRBV6-2/TRBV6-3
J gene: TRBJ2-7
clone size: -

CDR3 DNA: TGCGCCAGCAGTGAGTTAGCTTACGACAGGGGCTCCTACAATGAGCAGTTCTTC
CDR3 protein: CASSELAYDRGSYNEQFF
D gene: TRBD1
V gene: TRBV10-2
J gene: TRBJ2-1
clone size: -

CDR3 DNA: TGTGCCAGCAACCTCAGACAGGCGAATAATTCACCCCTCCACTTT
CDR3 protein: CASNLRQANNSPLHF
D gene: -
V gene: TRBV6-5
J gene: TRBJ1-6
clone size: once

CDR3 DNA: TGTGCCAGCAGCCAAGAGTCTAGCGGGACTTTCTGGGACGAGCAGTACTTC
CDR3 protein: CASSQESSGTFWDEQYF
D gene: TRBD2
V gene: TRBV3-1/TRBV3-2
J gene: TRBJ2-7
clone size: -

CDR3 DNA: TGTGCCAGCTCACCACTAGGGACAGGTGGAGAAGGCTACACCTTC
CDR3 protein: CASSPLGTGGEGYTF
D gene: TRBD1
V gene: TRBV18
J gene: TRBJ1-2
clone size: few

CDR3 DNA: TGTGCCAGCAGCCCTACAGGGGTGAACACTGAAGCTTTCTTT
CDR3 protein: CASSPTGVNTEAFF
D gene: TRBD1
V gene: TRBV5-5
J gene: TRBJ1-1
clone size: -

CDR3 DNA: TGTGCCAGCAGCTTCCAAGCGGGGGGGCCTCGCAATGAGCAGTTCTTC
CDR3 protein: CASSFQAGGPRNEQFF
D gene: TRBD2
V gene: TRBV7-2
J gene: TRBJ2-1
clone size: -

CDR3 DNA: TGTGCCAGCAGCTTAGACGGTAGCTCTGGAAACACCATATATTTT
CDR3 protein: CASSLDGSSGNTIYF
D gene: -
V gene: TRBV7-2
J gene: TRBJ1-3
clone size: -

CDR3 DNA: TGTGCCAGCAGCTTGGGACAGGGATCCCTCGGAAACACCATATATTTT
CDR3 protein: CASSLGQGSLGNTIYF
D gene: TRBD1
V gene: TRBV5-5
J gene: TRBJ1-3
clone size: -

CDR3 DNA: TGTGCCAACTGGACTCAGGGGGTAAGGTGTCAGCCCCAGCATTTT
CDR3 protein: CANWTQGVRCQPQHF
D gene: TRBD1
V gene: TRBV6-4
J gene: TRBJ1-5
clone size: -

CDR3 DNA: TGTGCCAGCAGTGAGGGCAGGTCTTATAATTCACCCCTCCACTTT
CDR3 protein: CASSEGRSYNSPLHF
D gene: -
V gene: TRBV6-1
J gene: TRBJ1-6
clone size: -

CDR3 DNA: TGTGCCAGCTCACTGATTCCGGGACAGGCCACTGAAGCTTTCTTT
CDR3 protein: CASSLIPGQATEAFF
D gene: TRBD1
V gene: TRBV18
J gene: TRBJ1-1
clone size: -

CDR3 DNA: TGTGCCAGCAGAAAGCTTGGTGAAGCTTTCTTT
CDR3 protein: CASRKLGEAFF
D gene: -
V gene: TRBV28
J gene: TRBJ1-1
clone size: -

CDR3 DNA: TGCGCCAGCAGCTCACAGGGGGGCGGATACAATGAGCAGTTCTTC
CDR3 protein: CASSSQGGGYNEQFF
D gene: TRBD1
V gene: TRBV5-1
J gene: TRBJ2-1
clone size: -

CDR3 DNA: TGTGCCAGCAGCTTAGGGGACAGCTCCTACGAGCAGTACTTC
CDR3 protein: CASSLGDSSYEQYF
D gene: TRBD1
V gene: TRBV11-2
J gene: TRBJ2-7
clone size: -

CDR3 DNA: TGTGCCAGCAGTTATTTCTCTTTCTCTGGAAACACCATATATTTT
CDR3 protein: CASSYFSFSGNTIYF
D gene: -
V gene: TRBV6-6
J gene: TRBJ1-3
clone size: -

CDR3 DNA: TGTGCCAGCAGTCCGATCGGACAGGGTACTTACAATGAGCAGTTCTTC
CDR3 protein: CASSPIGQGTYNEQFF
D gene: TRBD1
V gene: TRBV6-2/TRBV6-3
J gene: TRBJ2-1
clone size: -

CDR3 DNA: TGTGCCACCTCAGGGGTCTCCGGGGCCAACGTCCTGACTTTC
CDR3 protein: CATSGVSGANVLTF
D gene: -
V gene: TRBV2
J gene: TRBJ2-6
clone size: -

CDR3 DNA: TGTGCCAGCAGCCAAGATCGCTACGAGCAGTACTTC
CDR3 protein: CASSQDRYEQYF
D gene: -
V gene: TRBV3-1/TRBV3-2
J gene: TRBJ2-7
clone size: -

CDR3 DNA: TGTGCCAGCTCACCTGATCCCGGGACAAGGCATGAAGCTTTCTTT
CDR3 protein: CASSPDPGTRHEAFF
D gene: -
V gene: TRBV18
J gene: TRBJ1-1
clone size: -

CDR3 DNA: TGTGCCAGCAGCGCTCTAGCGGGAGGGCTCTCAGATACGCAGTATTTT
CDR3 protein: CASSALAGGLSDTQYF
D gene: TRBD2
V gene: TRBV9
J gene: TRBJ2-3
clone size: -

CDR3 DNA: TGTGCCAGCAGCTTAGCCCAGCGGGACAACACAGATACGCAGTATTTT
CDR3 protein: CASSLAQRDNTDTQYF
D gene: -
V gene: TRBV7-9
J gene: TRBJ2-3
clone size: -

CDR3 DNA: TGCGCCAGCAGCCCCCCTCCGGAGGGGACAGTTTCATATAGCAATCAGCCCCAGCATTTT
CDR3 protein: CASSPPPEGTVSYSNQPQHF
D gene: TRBD1
V gene: TRBV5-1
J gene: TRBJ1-5
clone size: few

CDR3 DNA: TGTGCCATCAGTGAGGCAGGGGGCTCGGAAGCTTTCTTT
CDR3 protein: CAISEAGGSEAFF
D gene: TRBD1
V gene: TRBV10-3
J gene: TRBJ1-1
clone size: few

CDR3 DNA: TGTGCCAGCAGCCTCGGGACAGCCCGAAACACCATATATTTT
CDR3 protein: CASSLGTARNTIYF
D gene: TRBD1
V gene: TRBV5-6
J gene: TRBJ1-3
clone size: -

CDR3 DNA: TGCGCCAGCAGATTTGGGGGGGACGGCACTGAAGCTTTCTTT
CDR3 protein: CASRFGGDGTEAFF
D gene: -
V gene: TRBV5-1
J gene: TRBJ1-1
clone size: -

CDR3 DNA: TGTGCCAGCAGTTACTTCGAGCGGGAGCCCTACGAGCAGTACTTC
CDR3 protein: CASSYFEREPYEQYF
D gene: TRBD2
V gene: TRBV6-6
J gene: TRBJ2-7
clone size: -